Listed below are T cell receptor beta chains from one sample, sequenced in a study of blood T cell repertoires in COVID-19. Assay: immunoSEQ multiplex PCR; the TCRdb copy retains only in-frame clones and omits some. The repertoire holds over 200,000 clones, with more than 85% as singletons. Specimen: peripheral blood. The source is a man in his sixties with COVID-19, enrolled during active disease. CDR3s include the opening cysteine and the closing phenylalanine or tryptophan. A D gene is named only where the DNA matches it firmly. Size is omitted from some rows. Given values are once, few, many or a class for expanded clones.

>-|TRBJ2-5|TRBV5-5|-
TGTGCCAGCAGCTTGTGGGGGGAGTGGGAGACCCAGTACTTC
CASSLWGEWETQYF
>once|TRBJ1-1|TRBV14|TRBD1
TGTGCCAGCAGCCAAGATGGGGACAGGTACGGGACTGAAGCTTTCTTT
CASSQDGDRYGTEAFF
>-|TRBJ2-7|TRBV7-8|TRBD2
TGTGCCAGCGGCACCTTGACGGGGGGAACGACCGCCGAGCAGTACTTC
CASGTLTGGTTAEQYF
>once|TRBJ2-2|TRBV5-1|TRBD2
TGCGCCAGCAGCTTGAAATTGACTAGCGGGGGGGCTTCCCAGAACACCGGGGAGCTGTTTTTT
CASSLKLTSGGASQNTGELFF
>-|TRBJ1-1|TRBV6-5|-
TGTGCCAGCAGCGCACGGGGGACTGAAGCTTTCTTT
CASSARGTEAFF
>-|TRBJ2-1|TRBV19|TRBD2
TGTGCCAGTAGCCCTACTAGCGGGAGCGATGAGCAGTTCTTC
CASSPTSGSDEQFF
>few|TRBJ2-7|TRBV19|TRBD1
TGTGCCAGTAGAATATCCGGGACAGGGGTGGACGAGCAGTACTTC
CASRISGTGVDEQYF
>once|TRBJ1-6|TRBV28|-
TGTGCCAGCTTCAGGGGTAATTCACCCCTCCACTTT
CASFRGNSPLHF
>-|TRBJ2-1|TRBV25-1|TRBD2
TGTGCCAGCAGTGAATGGGCTAGCGGGAGCAATGAGCAGTTCTTC
CASSEWASGSNEQFF
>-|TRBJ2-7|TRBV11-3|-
TGTGCCAGCAGCTTTGCCGCAGGTTCCTACGAGCAGTACTTC
CASSFAAGSYEQYF
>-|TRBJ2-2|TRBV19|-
TGTGCCAGTAGTATAGGAGGAAGGATAAGGACCGGGGAGCTGTTTTTT
CASSIGGRIRTGELFF
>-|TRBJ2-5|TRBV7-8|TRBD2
TGTGCCAGCAGCTCGAGAGTAGCGGGAGGGCTAGAGACCCAGTACTTC
CASSSRVAGGLETQYF
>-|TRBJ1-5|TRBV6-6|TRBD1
TGTGCCAGCAGTGGGACAGGGGAGGTTCAGCCCCAGCATTTT
CASSGTGEVQPQHF
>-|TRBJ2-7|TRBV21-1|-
TGTGCCACCAGTGGGGCGGGAGGGCTCTACGAGCAGTACTTC
CATSGAGGLYEQYF
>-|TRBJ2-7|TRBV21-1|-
TGTGCCAGCAGCAACTTACAGGACGTCTCCTACGAGCAGTACTTC
CASSNLQDVSYEQYF
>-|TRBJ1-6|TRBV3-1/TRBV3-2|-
TGTGCCAGCAGCCAAGGTTTACTACTTGGTTCACCCCTCCACTTT
CASSQGLLLGSPLHF
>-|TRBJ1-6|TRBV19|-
TGTGCCAGTAGTACCTTCCTGACAGTGTCAGCGAATTCACCCCTCCACTTT
CASSTFLTVSANSPLHF
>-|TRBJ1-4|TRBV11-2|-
TGTGCCACCTCAGGAGGGGATGAAAAACTGTTTTTT
CATSGGDEKLFF
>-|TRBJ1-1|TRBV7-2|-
TGTGCCAGCAGCTTGGGCTGGAACACTGAAGCTTTCTTT
CASSLGWNTEAFF
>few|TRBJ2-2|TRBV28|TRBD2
TGTGCCAGCAGCTATATGAGCGGGAGGAGAAGGCGGGTGTCGGACACCGGGGAGCTGTTTTTT
CASSYMSGRRRRVSDTGELFF
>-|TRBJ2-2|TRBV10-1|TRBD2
TGCGCCAGCAATCTGTTCCCGGGACTAGCGGCTGCGAACACCGGGGAGCTGTTTTTT
CASNLFPGLAAANTGELFF
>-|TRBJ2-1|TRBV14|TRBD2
TGTGCCAGCAGCCCGTTTAGTGGGGGGGGGACGACGGATGAGCAGTTCTTC
CASSPFSGGGTTDEQFF
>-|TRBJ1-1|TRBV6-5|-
TGTGCCAGCAGTTACTCGCGGCAGGGCAACACTGAAGCTTTCTTT
CASSYSRQGNTEAFF
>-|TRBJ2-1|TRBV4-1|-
TGCGCCAGCAGCCAAGAGCCGGGTATTGCCTACAATGAGCAGTTCTTC
CASSQEPGIAYNEQFF
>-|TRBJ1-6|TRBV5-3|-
TGTGCCAGAAGCCGAGTAACATCGGGATATAATTCACCCCTCCACTTT
CARSRVTSGYNSPLHF
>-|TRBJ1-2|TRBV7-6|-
TGTGCCAGCAGTCCTGACGGAGGGGCTAACTATGGCTACACCTTC
CASSPDGGANYGYTF
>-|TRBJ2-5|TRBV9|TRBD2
TGTGCCAGCAGCCCGGGACTAGCGGGGGGAGAGACCCAGTACTTC
CASSPGLAGGETQYF
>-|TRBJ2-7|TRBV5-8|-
TGTGCCAGCAGCTTGTATGGACAAACCTACGAGCAGTACTTC
CASSLYGQTYEQYF
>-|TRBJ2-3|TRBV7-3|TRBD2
TGTGCCAGCAGCTTGACTAGCGGCACAGATACGCAGTATTTT
CASSLTSGTDTQYF
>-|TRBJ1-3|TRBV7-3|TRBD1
TGTGCCAGCAGCTTGGACGGACAGGGCTCGGGAAACACCATATATTTT
CASSLDGQGSGNTIYF
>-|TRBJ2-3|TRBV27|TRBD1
TGTGCCAGCGGGGATTCAAGGGGGCCCAGCACAGATACGCAGTATTTT
CASGDSRGPSTDTQYF
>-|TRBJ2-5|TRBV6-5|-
TGTGCCAGCAGTTACTCAGGGGACCAAGAGACCCAGTACTTC
CASSYSGDQETQYF
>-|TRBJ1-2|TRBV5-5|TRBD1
TGTGCCAGCAGCTTGAACCGGGACAGGGCCTATGGCTACACCTTC
CASSLNRDRAYGYTF
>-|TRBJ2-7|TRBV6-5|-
TGTGCCAGCAGTTGGGGCCAATCCGAGCAGTACTTC
CASSWGQSEQYF
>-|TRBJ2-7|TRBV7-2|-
TGTGCCAGCAGCTTAGATGGTAACAGAGCACGAGAGCAGTACTTC
CASSLDGNRAREQYF
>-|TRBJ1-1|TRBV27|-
TGTGCCAGCAGTTTAAAAGGCAGGGGTCTGACTGAAGCTTTCTTT
CASSLKGRGLTEAFF
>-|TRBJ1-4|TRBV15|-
TGTGCCACCAGCAGAACTCGGGGTGAAAAACTGTTTTTT
CATSRTRGEKLFF
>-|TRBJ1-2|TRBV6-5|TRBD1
TGTGCCAGCAGTAGGGACAGGGGGAAATATGGCTACACCTTC
CASSRDRGKYGYTF
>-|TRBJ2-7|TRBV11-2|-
TGTGCCAGCAGCTTAGTGGCCAGTCCCTCCTACGAGCAGTACTTC
CASSLVASPSYEQYF
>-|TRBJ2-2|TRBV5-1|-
TGCGCCAGCAGCGGGATAGCGATTACGGACGGGGAGCTGTTTTTT
CASSGIAITDGELFF
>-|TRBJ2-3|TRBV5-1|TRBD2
TGCGCCAGCAGCTCCCTAATAAGCGGGGGAGGAGATACGCAGTATTTT
CASSSLISGGGDTQYF
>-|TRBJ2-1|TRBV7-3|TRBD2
TGTGCCAGCAGCATGCTAGCGGGGGGGCGACATGAGCAGTTCTTC
CASSMLAGGRHEQFF
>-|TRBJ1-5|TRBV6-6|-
TGTGCCAGCAGTTACTCGAGAGGAGGGGATCAGCCCCAGCATTTT
CASSYSRGGDQPQHF
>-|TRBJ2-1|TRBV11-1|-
TGTGCCAGCAGCTTAGGACGGGACAATGAGCAGTTCTTC
CASSLGRDNEQFF
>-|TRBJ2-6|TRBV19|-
TGTGCCAGTAGGCTAGGGGCGGACCCTTCTCAAGGGGCCAACGTCCTGACTTTC
CASRLGADPSQGANVLTF
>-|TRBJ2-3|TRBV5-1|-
TGCGCCAGCTCCGCGGTTAGCACAGATACGCAGTATTTT
CASSAVSTDTQYF